Following are 14 T cell receptor beta chains from one sample sequenced in a study of blood T cell repertoires in COVID-19. Assay: immunoSEQ multiplex PCR; the TCRdb copy retains only in-frame clones and omits some. The sample lists about 150,000 clones; 80% were seen once. Sequenced material: peripheral blood. These receptors all stem from a man aged 60-69 years with acute or convalescent COVID-19.

This chain joins TRBV5-8 and TRBJ2-7; TRBD2 matches at 7 bases. The CDR3 is made up of 14 amino acids. Germline V lookup: CDR1 SGHTS, CDR2 YDEGEE. The V gene end was trimmed by 1 base and the J gene end by 3 bases; junction bases not matched to a gene: 4. The CDR3 loop reads CASSLLGGSYEQYF. In DNA form, the CDR3 reads TGTGCCAGCAGCTTGTTGGGCGGGAGCTACGAGCAGTACTTC.

The rearrangement joins TRBV6-1 to TRBJ1-1, with D unresolved. The V and J ends lost 7 bases and 5 bases respectively, with 14 bases between them. The CDR3 covers 13 residues. Germline V gene sequence: CDR1 MNHNS, CDR2 SASEGT. The CDR3 region has the DNA TGTGCCAGCACCTTCGTCGAGGGTACTGAAGCTTTCTTT. Encoded protein: CASTFVEGTEAFF.

CDR3 protein: CASSYGTFQPQHF. In DNA, the CDR3 is TGTGCCAGCAGTTACGGGACATTTCAGCCCCAGCATTTT. The V and J genes are TRBV6-5 and TRBJ1-5; tentative D call: TRBD1 (6 bases). Germline CDR1 and CDR2: MNHEY and SVGAGI. The CDR3 is made up of 13 amino acids. The V and J ends lost 2 bases and 6 bases respectively, with 8 bases between them.

This clone has a handful of counts. The chain uses TRBV19 and TRBJ1-2; perhaps TRBD1 as D (6 bases). Trimming took 6 bases from V and 2 from J, leaving 10 bases between them. Germline V gives CDR1 LNHDA, CDR2 SQIVND (reference sequence). The CDR3 spans 13 residues. The CDR3 loop reads CASRDQGNYGYTF. The DNA of the CDR3 is TGTGCCAGTAGGGACCAGGGGAACTATGGCTACACCTTC.

The chain uses TRBV11-2 and TRBJ2-7; 7 nucleotides agree with TRBD1. The CDR3 totals 14 residues. CDR1 is SGHAT and CDR2 is FQNNGV in the germline V gene. V gave up 1 base and J gave up 4 bases; unmatched junction bases: 4. As DNA, the CDR3 is TGTGCCAGCAGCTTAGCGACAGGGCGGTACGAGCAGTACTTC. This encodes CASSLATGRYEQYF.

The rearrangement joins TRBV9 to TRBJ1-2; D is possibly TRBD1 (6 bases). This CDR3 has 14 amino acids. V gave up 1 base and J gave up 7 bases, with 14 bases separating them. Per germline, CDR1 SGDLS and CDR2 YYNGEE. The CDR3 DNA is TGTGCCAGCAGCGTATTTCAGGGGATCGGTGGCTACACCTTC. It encodes CASSVFQGIGGYTF.

This sequence joins TRBV9 and TRBJ1-2; maybe TRBD1 (5 bases). The CDR3 is 15 residues long. V was trimmed by 4 bases and J by 0 bases, leaving 13 bases between them. Germline V CDR1 and CDR2: SGDLS, YYNGEE. The CDR3 reads CASSSDRAPNYGYTF. In DNA form, the CDR3 reads TGTGCCAGCAGCTCCGACAGAGCCCCTAACTATGGCTACACCTTC.

V gene TRBV3-1 (or the pseudogene TRBV3-2) combines with J gene TRBJ2-2; D uncertain. The germline gives CDR1 LGHDT, CDR2 YNNKEL (reference sequence). Trimming took off 2 bases at V and 4 bases at J, with 11 bases between the two ends. The CDR3 length is 15 residues. The CDR3 DNA reads as TGTGCCAGCAGCCAATTGGGTTACAGCACCGGGGAGCTGTTTTTT. It codes for CASSQLGYSTGELFF.

The gene calls are TRBV7-2 and TRBJ2-1; the match to TRBD2 covers 9 bases. Unmatched junction bases numbered 11, after V lost 4 bases and J lost 4 bases. CDR3 length: 17 amino acids. The germline CDR1 and CDR2 sequences are SGHTA and FQGNSA. The CDR3, as DNA: TGTGCCAGCAGCTCGAACTCGGGACTAGCCAAATACAATGAGCAGTTCTTC. Amino acids: CASSSNSGLAKYNEQFF.

The V call is TRBV5-1, the J call TRBJ2-1, with 9 bases fitting TRBD2. The CDR3 is made up of 20 amino acids. J gave up 0 bases and V 3 bases, and 16 bases lay outside the gene matches. CDR1 is SGHRS and CDR2 is YFSETQ in the germline V gene. Here the CDR3 DNA reads TGCGCCAGCAGCTCGCCTAGCGGGAAGGAGGGCGTGGACTCCTACAATGAGCAGTTCTTC. This gives the protein CASSSPSGKEGVDSYNEQFF.

CDR3 residues: CASRGGTDTQYF. The DNA of the CDR3 is TGTGCCAGCAGGGGAGGGACAGATACGCAGTATTTT. The J gene is TRBJ2-3, the V gene TRBV13, with 7 nucleotides matching TRBD2. Germline CDR1 is PRHDT and CDR2 is FYEKMQ (reference sequence). The trim removed 6 bases at V and 3 bases at J, leaving 0 bases unmatched. This CDR3 spans 12 amino acids.

Remarks on this clone: An end of the junction does not agree with germline; a read error may underlie this. The gene calls are TRBV28 and TRBJ2-4; 7 nucleotides line up with TRBD1. The V gene's germline CDR1 is MDHEN and CDR2 SYDVKM. The CDR3 runs 12 residues. The CDR3 sequence is CASSPQDRPVMF. Here the CDR3 DNA reads TGTGCCAGCAGTCCCCAGGACAGGCCCGTGATGTTC.

This chain uses TRBV11-2 with TRBJ1-6, with no clear D. This CDR3 comprises 13 residues. CDR1 and CDR2 from the germline V gene are SGHAT and FQNNGV. V was shortened by 0 bases and J by 9 bases, with 6 bases between the two germline ends. This CDR3 reads CASSLERVSPLHF. CDR3 in DNA: TGTGCCAGCAGCTTAGAGCGGGTTTCACCCCTCCACTTT.

The chain links TRBV5-8 to TRBJ2-7; D remains ambiguous. V dropped 1 base and J dropped 3 bases, with 8 bases sitting between them. The CDR3 is 13 residues long. Germline V CDR1 and CDR2: SGHTS, YDEGEE. CDR3 loop: CASSLSPGYEQYF. As DNA, the CDR3 is TGTGCCAGCAGCTTGTCCCCGGGCTACGAGCAGTACTTC.